The 20 T cell receptor beta chains below were found in one sample sequenced in a study of early T cells in non-severe SARS-CoV-2 infection. TCRdb processed the 5' RACE reads anew with MiXCR; each CDR3 protein has one entry. In the table there are approximately 77,000 distinct CDR3 sequences, more than 10% of which are singletons. Sequenced here: whole blood, sampled at baseline. These receptors were collected from an adult who was a healthcare worker with PCR-confirmed SARS-CoV-2 infection or an uninfected control (not recorded which). The donor label of this sample is uncertain.

This clonotype was recorded at least ten times. This chain connects TRBV27 to TRBJ1-2, with TRBD1 identical over 9 bases. The CDR3 contains 13 residues. Germline loops: CDR1 MNHEY, CDR2 SMNVEV (reference sequence). Trimming removed 5 bases from V and 7 bases from J; junction bases left unmatched: 5. This CDR3 reads CASSDRGAGGYTF. The DNA of the CDR3 is TGTGCCAGCAGTGACAGGGGGGCCGGTGGCTACACCTTC.

The chain combines TRBV3-1 with TRBJ2-1; D possibly corresponds to TRBD1 (6 bases). Germline CDR1 LGHDT, CDR2 YNNKEL (reference sequence). The length of the CDR3 is 16 residues. V was shortened by 0 bases and J by 1 base, with 10 bases between the two germline ends. As DNA, the CDR3 is TGTGCCAGCAGCCAAGAACAGGGCTCATCCTACAATGAGCAGTTCTTC. Amino acid sequence: CASSQEQGSSYNEQFF.

V gene TRBV5-1 combines with J gene TRBJ2-6; TRBD1 aligns across 8 bases. Trimming at V came to 4 bases and at J to 1 base, leaving 4 bases not matched to a gene. The CDR3 extends over 16 amino acids. CDR1 is SGHRS and CDR2 is YFSETQ in the germline V gene. CDR3 in amino acids: CASSPGQVSGANVLTF. In nucleotides, the CDR3 is TGCGCCAGCAGCCCGGGACAGGTTTCTGGGGCCAACGTCCTGACTTTC.

This clonotype was picked up a small number of times. This sequence joins TRBV25-1 and TRBJ1-4; D gene unclear. Germline V CDR1 and CDR2: MGHDK, SYGVNS. Trimming shortened V by 1 base and J by 5 bases, and 11 bases separated the two germline ends. CDR3 size: 15 residues. CDR3 amino acids: CASSEFGGQNEKLFF. The CDR3 region has the DNA TGTGCCAGCAGTGAATTCGGTGGGCAAAATGAAAAACTGTTTTTT. The full variable domain, with the rest looked up from reference TRBV25-1 and TRBJ1-4, is EADIYQTPRYLVIGTGKKITLECSQTMGHDKMYWYQQDPGMELHLIHYSYGVNSTEKGDLSSESTVSRIRTEHFPLTLESARPSHTSQYLCASSEFGGQNEKLFFGSGTQLSVL.

This clonotype was counted only a few times. This chain uses TRBV12-3 or TRBV12-4 with TRBJ2-1, with D possibly being TRBD2 (6 bases). The CDR3 length is 13 residues. V lost 6 bases and J lost 5, with 11 bases in between. CDR3 bases: TGTGCCAGCAGGGGGGACTCTCACAATGAGCAGTTCTTC. This encodes CASRGDSHNEQFF.

This chain connects TRBV12-3 or TRBV12-4 to TRBJ2-3, with TRBD2 matching over 11 bases. This CDR3 is built from 15 residues. The V segment lost 6 bases and the J segment 6 bases; nucleotides outside the gene matches: 8. The CDR3 region is CASSPGLADRDTQYF. The CDR3 nucleotides are TGTGCCAGCAGCCCGGGACTAGCGGACCGGGATACGCAGTATTTT.

This clonotype has at least ten counts. V usage is TRBV3-1 and J usage is TRBJ2-3; D gene unclear. Trimming cost V 3 bases and J 4 bases, with 5 bases left between them. The germline gives CDR1 LGHDT, CDR2 YNNKEL (reference sequence). The CDR3 has 12 residues. CDR3 loop: CASSHVADTQYF. In nucleotides, the CDR3 is TGTGCCAGCAGCCACGTCGCAGATACGCAGTATTTT.

This clonotype has a count of ten or more. The V gene is TRBV19, the J gene TRBJ1-6, with unresolved D. The CDR3 has 14 residues. V lost 8 bases, J lost 11 bases, and 19 bases lay in between. The germline CDR1 and CDR2 sequences are LNHDA and SQIVND (reference sequence). DNA for the CDR3: TGTGCCAGTTCGATTCAGGAGCCTAGAGCACCCCTCCACTTT. Amino acid sequence: CASSIQEPRAPLHF.

This clonotype was seen a few times. V gene TRBV3-1 combines with J gene TRBJ2-5; D uncertain. Per germline, CDR1 LGHDT and CDR2 YNNKEL (reference sequence). V was cut by 1 base and J by 1 base, with 7 bases left in between. This CDR3 has 14 residues. CDR3 loop: CASSQVGTQETQYF. CDR3 coding DNA: TGTGCCAGCAGCCAAGTTGGTACCCAAGAGACCCAGTACTTC.

The V gene is TRBV15, the J gene TRBJ2-3; the match to TRBD2 covers 12 bases. This CDR3 contains 17 residues. Germline lookup yields CDR1 LNHNV and CDR2 YYDKDF (reference sequence). The ends lost 0 bases at V and 7 bases at J; junction bases unmatched: 8. The CDR3 sequence: CATSRDWASGGANTQYF. CDR3 DNA: TGTGCCACCAGCAGAGATTGGGCTAGCGGGGGGGCTAATACGCAGTATTTT.

This clonotype turned up a few times. The genes are TRBV7-9 and TRBJ1-1, with D unresolved. Germline-derived CDR1 and CDR2 are SEHNR and FQNEAQ (reference sequence). V shed 10 bases and J shed 0 bases, with 9 bases lying between them. CDR3 size: 12 residues. CDR3 DNA: TGTGCCAACTCGGCCCTGAACACTGAAGCTTTCTTT. Translation: CANSALNTEAFF.

This chain connects TRBV7-2 to TRBJ2-7; 10 nucleotides line up with TRBD2. J gave up 6 bases and V 9 bases, and 11 bases lay outside the gene matches. CDR1 is SGHTA and CDR2 is FQGNSA in the germline V gene. This CDR3 region has 14 residues. In DNA form, the CDR3 reads TGTGCCAGTTCTAGCGGGGGTACTACGCGCGAGCAGTACTTC. Translating it yields CASSSGGTTREQYF.

This clonotype showed up many times. The rearrangement joins TRBV29-1 to TRBJ2-3; D ambiguous. Trimming pared 7 bases from V and 0 bases from J, leaving 8 bases between. Germline CDR1 SQVTM, CDR2 ANQGSEA. This CDR3 has 12 amino acids. The CDR3 is CSGADSTDTQYF. The CDR3 DNA reads TGCAGCGGGGCGGACAGCACAGATACGCAGTATTTT.

This clonotype has ten or more counts. CDR3 region: CASSPRVGRDTEAFF. The CDR3 bases are TGTGCCAGCAGCCCCCGAGTCGGCCGGGACACTGAAGCTTTCTTT. The chain has TRBV7-2 and TRBJ1-1; no definite D call. Germline CDR1 is SGHTA and CDR2 is FQGNSA. The CDR3 covers 15 residues. V shed 5 bases and J shed 3 bases, with 16 bases lying between them.

V is TRBV27 and J is TRBJ2-3; 8 bases are shared with TRBD2. V lost 3 bases, J lost 3 bases, and 8 bases stayed unmatched. This CDR3 is 16 amino acids long. Looked up from germline, CDR1 is MNHEY and CDR2 is SMNVEV (reference sequence). The CDR3 loop reads CASSLIAGGATDTQYF. The CDR3 nucleotides are TGTGCCAGCAGTTTGATTGCGGGGGGTGCTACAGATACGCAGTATTTT.

This clonotype has at least ten counts. The gene calls are TRBV27 and TRBJ1-1; D is unresolved. Per germline, CDR1 MNHEY and CDR2 SMNVEV (reference sequence). The germline V and J ends were trimmed by 6 bases and 0 bases, with 8 bases remaining between them. This CDR3 region has 13 residues. CDR3 loop: CASSRYLNTEAFF. The CDR3, as DNA: TGTGCCAGCAGCCGTTACTTGAACACTGAAGCTTTCTTT.

V gene TRBV6-2 or TRBV6-3 combines with J gene TRBJ1-5; perhaps TRBD1 as D (6 bases). The CDR3 consists of 16 residues. Germline CDR1 MNHEY, CDR2 SVGEGT. The germline V and J ends were trimmed by 5 bases and 3 bases, with 17 bases remaining between them. This CDR3 is CASSAWRGALNQPQHF. The CDR3 DNA reads as TGTGCCAGCAGTGCATGGAGGGGGGCACTCAATCAGCCCCAGCATTTT.

This clonotype was recorded at least ten times. This chain connects TRBV18 to TRBJ1-6; D may be TRBD1 (5 bases). With 3 bases removed from V and 8 bases from J, the gap between germline ends came to 11 bases. Per the germline V gene, CDR1 is KGHSH and CDR2 is LQKENI. CDR3 length: 14 residues. CDR3 nucleotide sequence: TGTGCCAGCTCACCTGACAGACGGGATTCACCCCTCCACTTT. Translation: CASSPDRRDSPLHF.

The rearrangement links TRBV25-1 to TRBJ2-5, with no clear D. The V end lost 1 base, the J end lost 3 bases, and 9 bases lay between the germline ends. This CDR3 has 14 amino acids. Germline values: CDR1 MGHDK, CDR2 SYGVNS. For the CDR3, the DNA is TGTGCCAGCAGTGAATCCGGCAGAGAAGAGACCCAGTACTTC. Translated: CASSESGREETQYF.

The table lists this clonotype with a few counts. The chain uses TRBV12-3 or TRBV12-4 and TRBJ2-7, with D unresolved. CDR3 length: 11 amino acids. V lost 3 bases and J lost 7, with 7 bases in between. The CDR3 DNA reads TGTGCCAGCAGTTTTGATGAAGAGCAGTACTTC. Translating it yields CASSFDEEQYF.